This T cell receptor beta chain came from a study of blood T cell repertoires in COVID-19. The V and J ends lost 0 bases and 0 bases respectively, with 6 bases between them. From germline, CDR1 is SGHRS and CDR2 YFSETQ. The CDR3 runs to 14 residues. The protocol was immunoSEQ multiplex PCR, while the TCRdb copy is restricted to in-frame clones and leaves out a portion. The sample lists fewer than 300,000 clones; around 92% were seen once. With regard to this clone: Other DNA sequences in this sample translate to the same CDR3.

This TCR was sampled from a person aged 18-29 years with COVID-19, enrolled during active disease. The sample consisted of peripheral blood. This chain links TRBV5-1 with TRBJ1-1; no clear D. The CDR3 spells CASSLGQMNTEAFF. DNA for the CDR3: TGCGCCAGCAGCTTGGGGCAAATGAACACTGAAGCTTTCTTT.